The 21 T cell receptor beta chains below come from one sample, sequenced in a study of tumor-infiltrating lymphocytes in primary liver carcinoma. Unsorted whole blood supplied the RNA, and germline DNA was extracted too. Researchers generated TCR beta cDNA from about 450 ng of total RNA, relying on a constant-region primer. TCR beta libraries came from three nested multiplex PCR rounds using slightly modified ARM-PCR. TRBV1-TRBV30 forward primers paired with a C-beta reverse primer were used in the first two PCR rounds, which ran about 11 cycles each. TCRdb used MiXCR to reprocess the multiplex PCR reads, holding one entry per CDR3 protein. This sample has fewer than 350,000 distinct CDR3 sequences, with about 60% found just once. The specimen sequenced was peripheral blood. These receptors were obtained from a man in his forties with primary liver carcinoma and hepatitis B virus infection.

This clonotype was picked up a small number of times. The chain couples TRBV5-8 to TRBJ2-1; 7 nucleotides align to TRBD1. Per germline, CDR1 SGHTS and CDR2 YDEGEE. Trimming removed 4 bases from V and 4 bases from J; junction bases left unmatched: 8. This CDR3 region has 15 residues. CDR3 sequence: CASSAGTETYNEQFF. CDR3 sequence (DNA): TGTGCCAGCAGCGCCGGGACAGAAACTTACAATGAGCAGTTCTTC.

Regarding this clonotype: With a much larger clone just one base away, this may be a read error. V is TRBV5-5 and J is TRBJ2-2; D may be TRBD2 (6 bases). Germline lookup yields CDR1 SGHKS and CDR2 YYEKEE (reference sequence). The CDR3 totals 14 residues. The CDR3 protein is CASRRDWGTEELFF. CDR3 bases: TGTGCCAGCAGACGGGACTGGGGCACCGAGGAGCTGTTTTTT.

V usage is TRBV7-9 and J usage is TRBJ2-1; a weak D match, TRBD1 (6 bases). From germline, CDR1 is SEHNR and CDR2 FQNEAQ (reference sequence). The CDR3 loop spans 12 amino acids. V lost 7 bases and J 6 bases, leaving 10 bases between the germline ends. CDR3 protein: CASTTDSNEQFF. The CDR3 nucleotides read TGTGCCAGCACCACGGACAGCAATGAGCAGTTCTTC.

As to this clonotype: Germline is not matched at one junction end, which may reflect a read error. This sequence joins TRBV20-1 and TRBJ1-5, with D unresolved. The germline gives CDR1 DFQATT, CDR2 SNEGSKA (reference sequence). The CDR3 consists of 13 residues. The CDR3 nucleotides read TGCAGTGCTAGAGACCAGGAATATCAGCCCCAGGATTTT. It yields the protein CSARDQEYQPQDF.

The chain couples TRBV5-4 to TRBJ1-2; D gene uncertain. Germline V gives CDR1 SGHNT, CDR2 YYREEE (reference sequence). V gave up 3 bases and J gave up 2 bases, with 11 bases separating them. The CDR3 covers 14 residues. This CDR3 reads CASSSGNTNYGYTF. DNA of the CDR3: TGTGCCAGCAGCTCCGGGAACACCAACTATGGCTACACCTTC.

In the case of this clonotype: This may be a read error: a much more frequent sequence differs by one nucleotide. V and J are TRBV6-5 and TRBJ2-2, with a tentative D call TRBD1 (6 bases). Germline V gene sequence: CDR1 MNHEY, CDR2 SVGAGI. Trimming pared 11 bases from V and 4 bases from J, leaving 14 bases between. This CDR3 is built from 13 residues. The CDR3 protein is CAARDMSTGELFF. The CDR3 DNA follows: TGTGCCGCCCGGGACATGAGCACCGGGGAGCTGTTTTTT.

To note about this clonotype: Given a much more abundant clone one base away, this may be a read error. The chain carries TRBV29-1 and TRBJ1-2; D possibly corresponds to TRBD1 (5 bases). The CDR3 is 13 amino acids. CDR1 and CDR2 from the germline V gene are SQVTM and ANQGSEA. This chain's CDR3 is CSASGLANYSYTF. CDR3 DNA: TGCAGCGCCTCAGGGTTGGCTAACTATAGCTACACCTTC. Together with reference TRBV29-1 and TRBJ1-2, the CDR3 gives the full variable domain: SAVISQKPSRDICQRGTSLTIQCQVDSQVTMMFWYRQQPGQSLTLIATANQGSEATYESGFVIDKFPISRPNLTFSTLTVSNMSPEDSSIYLCSASGLANYSYTFGSGTRLTVV.

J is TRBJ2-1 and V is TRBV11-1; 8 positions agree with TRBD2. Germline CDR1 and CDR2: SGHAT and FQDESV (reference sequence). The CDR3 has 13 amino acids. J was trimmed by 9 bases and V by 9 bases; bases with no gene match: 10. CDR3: CARSGGDGGEQFF. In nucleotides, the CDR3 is TGTGCCAGGAGCGGGGGCGATGGGGGTGAGCAGTTCTTC.

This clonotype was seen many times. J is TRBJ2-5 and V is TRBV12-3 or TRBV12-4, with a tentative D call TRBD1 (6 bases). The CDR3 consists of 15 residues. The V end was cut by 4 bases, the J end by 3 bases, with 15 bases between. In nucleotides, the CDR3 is TGTGCCAGCAGTTATCCGACAGGAACGGAAGAGACCCAGTACTTC. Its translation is CASSYPTGTEETQYF.

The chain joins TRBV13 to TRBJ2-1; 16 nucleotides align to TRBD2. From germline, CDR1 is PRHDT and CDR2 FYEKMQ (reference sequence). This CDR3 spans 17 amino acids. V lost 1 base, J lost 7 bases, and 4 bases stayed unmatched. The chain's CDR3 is CASSLAGTSGRENEQFF. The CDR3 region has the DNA TGTGCCAGCAGCTTAGCAGGGACTAGCGGGAGGGAAAATGAGCAGTTCTTC.

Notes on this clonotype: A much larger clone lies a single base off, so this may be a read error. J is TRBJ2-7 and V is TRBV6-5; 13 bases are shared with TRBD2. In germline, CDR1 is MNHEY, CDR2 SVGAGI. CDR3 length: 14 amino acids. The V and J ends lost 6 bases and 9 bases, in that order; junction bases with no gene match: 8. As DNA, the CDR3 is TGTGCCAGCAGGGCGGGACTAGCGGGACCCGGGCAGTACTTC. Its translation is CASRAGLAGPGQYF.

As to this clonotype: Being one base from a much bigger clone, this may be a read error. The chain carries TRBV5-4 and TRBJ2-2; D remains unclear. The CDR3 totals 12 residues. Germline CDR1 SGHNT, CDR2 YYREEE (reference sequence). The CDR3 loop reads CTSSLQTGELFF. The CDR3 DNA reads TGTACCAGCAGCTTGCAAACCGGGGAGCTGTTTTTT.

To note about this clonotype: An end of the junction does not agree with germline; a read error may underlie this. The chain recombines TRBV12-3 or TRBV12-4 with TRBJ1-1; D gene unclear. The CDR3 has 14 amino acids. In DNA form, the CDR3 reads TGTGCCAGCACTCCCACCATAGTAAACACTGAAGTTTTCTTT. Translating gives CASTPTIVNTEVFF.

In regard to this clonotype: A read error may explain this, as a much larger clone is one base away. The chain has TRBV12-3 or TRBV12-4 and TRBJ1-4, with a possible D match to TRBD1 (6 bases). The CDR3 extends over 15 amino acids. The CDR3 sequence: CVSNTLGAGNEKLFF. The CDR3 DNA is TGTGTCAGCAATACATTGGGGGCGGGCAATGAAAAACTGTTTTTT.

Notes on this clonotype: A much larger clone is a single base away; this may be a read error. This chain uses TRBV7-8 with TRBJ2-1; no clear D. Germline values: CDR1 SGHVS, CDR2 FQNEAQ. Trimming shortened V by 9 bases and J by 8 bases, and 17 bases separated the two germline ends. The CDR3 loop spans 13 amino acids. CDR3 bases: TGTGCCAGGAGCGCGCGGATAGGGTATGAGCAGTTCTTC. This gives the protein CARSARIGYEQFF.

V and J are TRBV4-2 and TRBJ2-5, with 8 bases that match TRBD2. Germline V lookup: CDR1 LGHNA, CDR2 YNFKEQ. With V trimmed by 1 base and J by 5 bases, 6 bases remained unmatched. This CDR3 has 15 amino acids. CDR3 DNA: TGTGCCAGCAGCCAAGGGAGTGCGGGGGGTGAGACCCAGTACTTC. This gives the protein CASSQGSAGGETQYF.

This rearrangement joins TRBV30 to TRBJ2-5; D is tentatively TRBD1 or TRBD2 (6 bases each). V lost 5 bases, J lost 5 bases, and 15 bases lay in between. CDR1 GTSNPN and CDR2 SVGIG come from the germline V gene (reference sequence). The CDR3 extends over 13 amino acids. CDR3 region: CAWGGGVGETQYF. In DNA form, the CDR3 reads TGTGCCTGGGGGGGCGGGGTCGGGGAGACCCAGTACTTC.

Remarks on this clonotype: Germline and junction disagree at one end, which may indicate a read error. The CDR3 is CASRQDPMTPTQYF. CDR3 in DNA: TGCGCCAGCAGGCAAGATCCCATGACTCCTACGCAGTATTTT. The J gene is TRBJ2-3, the V gene TRBV4-3; D unresolved. The germline V gene has CDR1 LGHNA and CDR2 YSLEER. The CDR3 is 14 amino acids.

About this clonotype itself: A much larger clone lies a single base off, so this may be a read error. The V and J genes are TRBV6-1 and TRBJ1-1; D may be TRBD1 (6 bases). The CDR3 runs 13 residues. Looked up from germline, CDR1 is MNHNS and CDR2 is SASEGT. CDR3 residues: CAISEWGQFEAFF. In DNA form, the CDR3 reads TGTGCCATCAGTGAATGGGGGCAGTTTGAAGCTTTCTTT.

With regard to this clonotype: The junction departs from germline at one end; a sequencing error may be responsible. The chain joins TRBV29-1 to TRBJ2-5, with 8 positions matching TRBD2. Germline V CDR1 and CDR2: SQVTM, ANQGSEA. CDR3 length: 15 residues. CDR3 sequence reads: CSVRTSGSWAETHYF. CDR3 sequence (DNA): TGCAGCGTTCGGACCAGCGGGAGTTGGGCAGAGACCCACTACTTC.

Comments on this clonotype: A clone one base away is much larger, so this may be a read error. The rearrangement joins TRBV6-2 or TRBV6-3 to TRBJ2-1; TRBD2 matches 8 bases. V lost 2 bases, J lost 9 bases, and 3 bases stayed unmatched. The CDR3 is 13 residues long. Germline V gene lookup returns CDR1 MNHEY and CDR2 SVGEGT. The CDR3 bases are TGTGCCAGCAGTTACGAACTAGCGGCTGAGCAGTTCTTC. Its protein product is CASSYELAAEQFF.